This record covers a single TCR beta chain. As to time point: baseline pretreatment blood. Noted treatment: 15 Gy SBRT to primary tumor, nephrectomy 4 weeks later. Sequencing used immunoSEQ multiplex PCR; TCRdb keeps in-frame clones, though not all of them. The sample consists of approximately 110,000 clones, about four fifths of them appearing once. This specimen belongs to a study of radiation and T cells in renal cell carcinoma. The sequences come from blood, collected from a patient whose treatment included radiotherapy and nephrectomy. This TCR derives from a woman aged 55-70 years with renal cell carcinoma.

DNA for the CDR3: TGTGCCAGCAGCCTGACAGGGTTAAACTATGGCTACACCTTC. Protein: CASSLTGLNYGYTF. V is TRBV21-1 and J is TRBJ1-2; TRBD1 is taken as the D call from the table, unchecked against the DNA. TRBV21-1 is designated a pseudogene. There are 14 residues in the CDR3.